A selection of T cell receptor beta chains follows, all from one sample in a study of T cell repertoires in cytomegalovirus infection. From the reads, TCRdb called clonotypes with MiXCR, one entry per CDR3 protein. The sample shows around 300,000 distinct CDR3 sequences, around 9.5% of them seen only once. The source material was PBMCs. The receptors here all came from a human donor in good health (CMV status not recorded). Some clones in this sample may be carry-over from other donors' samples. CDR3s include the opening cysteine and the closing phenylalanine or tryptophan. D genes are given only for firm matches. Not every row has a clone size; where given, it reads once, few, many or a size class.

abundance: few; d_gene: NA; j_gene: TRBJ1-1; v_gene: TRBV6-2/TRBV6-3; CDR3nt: TGTGCCAGCACCGACACAACTTTGGGGGACACTGAAGCTTTCTTT; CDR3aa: CASTDTTLGDTEAFF
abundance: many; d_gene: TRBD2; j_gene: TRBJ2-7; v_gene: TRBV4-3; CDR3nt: TGCGCCAGCAGCCAAGGAAGCGGGACGGTCTACGAGCAGTACTTC; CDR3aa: CASSQGSGTVYEQYF
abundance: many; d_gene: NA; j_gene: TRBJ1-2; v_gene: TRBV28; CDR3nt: TGTGCCAGCAGTCTCAAACCACATCTTAGCTACACCTTC; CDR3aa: CASSLKPHLSYTF
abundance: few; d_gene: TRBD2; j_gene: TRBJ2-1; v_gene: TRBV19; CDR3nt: TGTGCCAGTAGTAGGTTTGCGGGGGGCACGACGTACAATGAGCAGTTCTTC; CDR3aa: CASSRFAGGTTYNEQFF
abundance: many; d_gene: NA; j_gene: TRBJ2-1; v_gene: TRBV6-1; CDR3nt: TGTGCCAGCAGTCCCGTCCAGCCGAGTCTGAACTACAATGAGCAGTTCTTC; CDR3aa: CASSPVQPSLNYNEQFF
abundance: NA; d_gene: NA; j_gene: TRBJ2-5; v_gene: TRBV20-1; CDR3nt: TGCAGTGCCATTTGGGGTAAAGAGACCCAGTACTTC; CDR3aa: CSAIWGKETQYF
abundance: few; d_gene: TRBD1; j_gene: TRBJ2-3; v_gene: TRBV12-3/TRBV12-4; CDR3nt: TGTGCCAGCACCTCGGCGCCGGGGGACAGGGGAACAGATACGCAGTATTTT; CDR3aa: CASTSAPGDRGTDTQYF
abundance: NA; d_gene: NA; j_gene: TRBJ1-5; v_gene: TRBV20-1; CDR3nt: TGCAGTGCCCCAATTCGGGGGAGAAATAGCAATCAGCCCCAGCATTTT; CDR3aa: CSAPIRGRNSNQPQHF
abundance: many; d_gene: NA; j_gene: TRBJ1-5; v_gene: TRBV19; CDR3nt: TGTGCCAGTAGTCCTCTGCAGGCGAGCAATCAGCCCCAGCATTTT; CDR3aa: CASSPLQASNQPQHF
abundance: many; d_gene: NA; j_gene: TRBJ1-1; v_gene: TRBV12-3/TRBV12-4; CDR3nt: TGTGCCAGCAGTTTAGGACTGTCGAACACTGAAGCTTTCTTT; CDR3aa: CASSLGLSNTEAFF
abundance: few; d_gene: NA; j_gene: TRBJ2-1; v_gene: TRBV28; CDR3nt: TGTGCCAGCAGGGAGGCGGGATTCTCCTACAATGAGCAGTTCTTC; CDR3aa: CASREAGFSYNEQFF
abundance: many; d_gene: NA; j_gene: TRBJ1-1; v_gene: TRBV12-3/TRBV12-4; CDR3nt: TGTGCCAGCAGCGGGACCTCGAGGACTGAAGCTTTCTTT; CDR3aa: CASSGTSRTEAFF
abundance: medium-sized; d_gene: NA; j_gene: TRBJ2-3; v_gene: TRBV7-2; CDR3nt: TGTGCCAGCAGCTTAGAAGGATTGACAGATACGCAGTATTTT; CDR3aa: CASSLEGLTDTQYF
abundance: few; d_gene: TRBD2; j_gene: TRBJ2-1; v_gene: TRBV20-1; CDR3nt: TGCAGTGCTAGAGCAGAGAGGAGCGGGAGAACCTACAATGAGCAGTTCTTC; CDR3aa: CSARAERSGRTYNEQFF
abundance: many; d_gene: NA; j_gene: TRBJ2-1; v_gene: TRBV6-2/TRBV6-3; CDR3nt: TGTGCCAGCAGTTACACCTGGGACGGATATTCCTACAATGAGCAGTTCTTC; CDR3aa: CASSYTWDGYSYNEQFF
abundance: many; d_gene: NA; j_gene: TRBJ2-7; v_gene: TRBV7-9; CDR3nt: TGTGCCAGCAGCCCTGAGGCCGGAAGCTCCTACGAGCAGTACTTC; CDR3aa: CASSPEAGSSYEQYF
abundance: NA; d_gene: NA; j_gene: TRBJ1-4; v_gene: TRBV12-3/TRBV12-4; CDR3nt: TGTGCCAGCAGTTTAAGGGGAAAGACTAATGAAAAACTGTTTTTT; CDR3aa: CASSLRGKTNEKLFF
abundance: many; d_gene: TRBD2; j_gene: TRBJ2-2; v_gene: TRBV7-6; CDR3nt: TGTGCCAGCAGCTTAAGGCTAGCGGGAGGGACGAACACCGGGGAGCTGTTTTTT; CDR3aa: CASSLRLAGGTNTGELFF
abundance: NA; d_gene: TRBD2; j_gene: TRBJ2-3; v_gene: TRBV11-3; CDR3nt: TGTGCCAGCAGCCCCCACCGGGACGATGCGCTAGCGGGAGAGGAGGAAGATACGCAGTATTTT; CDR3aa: CASSPHRDDALAGEEEDTQYF
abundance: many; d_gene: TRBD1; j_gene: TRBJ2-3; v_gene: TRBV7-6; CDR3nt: TGTGCCAGCAGCTTAGTTACCAGGGGGCTGACAGATACGCAGTATTTT; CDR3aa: CASSLVTRGLTDTQYF
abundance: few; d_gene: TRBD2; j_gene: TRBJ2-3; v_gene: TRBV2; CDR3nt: TGTGCCAGCAGTTATCACCTATTGTCGGGGGGAGACACAGATACGCAGTATTTT; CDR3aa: CASSYHLLSGGDTDTQYF
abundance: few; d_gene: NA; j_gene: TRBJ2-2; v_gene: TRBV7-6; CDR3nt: TGTGCCAGCAGCTTAGGACTCGGGCTTGCGAACACCGGGGAGCTGTTTTTT; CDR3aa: CASSLGLGLANTGELFF
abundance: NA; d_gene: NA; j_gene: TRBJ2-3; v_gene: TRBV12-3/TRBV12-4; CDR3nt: TGTGCCAGCAGTTTTCCTGGCACAGATACGCAGTATTTT; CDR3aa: CASSFPGTDTQYF
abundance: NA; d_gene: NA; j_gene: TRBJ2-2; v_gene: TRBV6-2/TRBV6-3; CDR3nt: TGTGCCAGCAGTTACGGGGCCCCCATTGCCGGGGAGCTGTTTTTT; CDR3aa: CASSYGAPIAGELFF
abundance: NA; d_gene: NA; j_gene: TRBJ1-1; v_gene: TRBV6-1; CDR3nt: TGTGCCAGCAGTGCTTACAGGACCATGAACACTGAAGCTTTCTTT; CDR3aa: CASSAYRTMNTEAFF
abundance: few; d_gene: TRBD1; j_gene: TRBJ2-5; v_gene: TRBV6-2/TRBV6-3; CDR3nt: TGTGCCAGCAGTAATCCCGGGACAGAACGGACCCAGTACTTC; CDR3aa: CASSNPGTERTQYF
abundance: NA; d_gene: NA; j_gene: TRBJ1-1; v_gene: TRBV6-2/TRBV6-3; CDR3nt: TGTGCCAGCAGCTTCCGTCCAGGGATCAACACTGAAGCTTTCTTT; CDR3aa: CASSFRPGINTEAFF